A single sample is the source of the 18 T cell receptor beta chains below, sequenced in a study of control samples from healthy donors and cancer patients (dated by TCRdb to 2018 to 2020). The library was made by the immunoSEQ multiplex PCR assay. TCRdb holds this immuneACCESS table with in-frame rearrangements only. Some clones are missing; in checked studies, unresolved V genes explain under half, and the rest has no known cause. The sample data list around 94,000 clones, and roughly 93% of these were observed just once. The top ten clonotypes cover 1.5% of the sample. Material for sequencing was blood. The origin of the receptors is a woman aged 25 to 39 in good health.

V gene TRBV19 combines with J gene TRBJ1-1; no firm D call. CDR1 and CDR2 (germline): LNHDA, SQIVND (reference sequence). V lost 4 bases and J lost 0, with 9 bases in between. There are 14 residues in the CDR3. The CDR3 DNA is TGTGCCAGTAGTACCAGTACCTTGAACACTGAAGCTTTCTTT. Translating it yields CASSTSTLNTEAFF.

The rearrangement joins TRBV25-1 to TRBJ1-3; TRBD1 aligns across 7 bases. The CDR3 runs 14 residues. The germline CDR1 and CDR2 sequences are MGHDK and SYGVNS. Trimming removed 6 bases from V and 10 bases from J; junction bases left unmatched: 12. For the CDR3, the DNA is TGTGCCAGCAGCGATCAACAGGGGAGGAGTACCATATATTTT. Residues: CASSDQQGRSTIYF.

The gene calls are TRBV2 and TRBJ1-5, with D maybe TRBD1 (5 bases). This CDR3 has 13 amino acids. Trimming cost V 6 bases and J 3 bases, with 9 bases left between them. CDR1 and CDR2 (germline): SNHLY, FYNNEI. The CDR3 here is CASSRTTNQPQHF. CDR3 DNA: TGTGCCAGCAGCCGGACAACCAATCAGCCCCAGCATTTT.

This clone was picked up one time. V gene TRBV5-8 combines with J gene TRBJ2-3, with a tentative D call TRBD1 (5 bases). CDR3 size: 15 residues. Trimming cost V 2 bases and J 4 bases, with 14 bases left between them. CDR1 is SGHTS and CDR2 is YDEGEE in the germline V gene. Written as DNA, the CDR3 is TGTGCCAGCAGCTTAAGGGGCTTCCGGCCAGATACGCAGTATTTT. Translating it yields CASSLRGFRPDTQYF.

The V and J genes are TRBV18 and TRBJ2-7; tentatively, D is TRBD2 (5 bases). Germline V gene sequence: CDR1 KGHSH, CDR2 LQKENI. V was shortened by 1 base and J by 0 bases, with 10 bases between the two germline ends. This CDR3 has 15 amino acids. Here the CDR3 reads CASSPRGGSSYEQYF. The CDR3 coding sequence is TGTGCCAGCTCACCACGCGGCGGGTCCTCCTACGAGCAGTACTTC.

The chain combines TRBV24-1 with TRBJ2-2; TRBD1 aligns across 7 bases. Trimming at V came to 4 bases and at J to 1 base, leaving 2 bases not matched to a gene. Germline V gene data show CDR1 as KGHDR and CDR2 as SFDVKD. The CDR3 length is 15 residues. The CDR3 loop is CATSDRDRNTGELFF. Here the CDR3 DNA reads TGTGCCACCAGTGACCGGGACAGGAACACCGGGGAGCTGTTTTTT.

The chain joins TRBV25-1 to TRBJ1-3, with TRBD1 matching 7 bases. The CDR3 loop spans 14 amino acids. CDR1 and CDR2 (germline): MGHDK, SYGVNS. With V trimmed by 7 bases and J by 3 bases, 6 bases remained unmatched. The CDR3 coding sequence is TGTGCCAGCAAAGGGGGCGCGTATGGAAACACCATATATTTT. Translation gives CASKGGAYGNTIYF. Full variable domain (rest looked up from reference TRBV25-1 and TRBJ1-3): EADIYQTPRYLVIGTGKKITLECSQTMGHDKMYWYQQDPGMELHLIHYSYGVNSTEKGDLSSESTVSRIRTEHFPLTLESARPSHTSQYLCASKGGAYGNTIYFGEGSWLTVV.

The rearrangement uses TRBV2 and TRBJ1-1, with D perhaps TRBD1 (5 bases). The CDR3 runs to 11 residues. Per germline, CDR1 SNHLY and CDR2 FYNNEI. V gave up 6 bases and J gave up 8 bases, with 10 bases separating them. The CDR3 region has the DNA TGTGCCAGCAGCCAGGGTTTCGAAGCTTTCTTT. Encoded protein: CASSQGFEAFF.

The rearrangement links TRBV29-1 to TRBJ1-2, with no clear D. The CDR3 totals 13 residues. Per germline, CDR1 SQVTM and CDR2 ANQGSEA. The CDR3 reads CRAKLSGHYGYTF. In nucleotides, the CDR3 is TGCAGAGCCAAACTCTCAGGCCACTATGGCTACACCTTC.

The V and J genes are TRBV6-1 and TRBJ1-5; D is possibly TRBD1 (5 bases). The CDR3 sequence is 16 residues long. Germline V gene lookup returns CDR1 MNHNS and CDR2 SASEGT. V lost 0 bases and J lost 7, with 16 bases in between. The CDR3 bases are TGTGCCAGCAGTGAAGCCCCAGGGTACCAGGGACAGCCCCAGCATTTT. Amino acid sequence: CASSEAPGYQGQPQHF.

The sample holds a few counts of this clone. The rearrangement uses TRBV4-1 and TRBJ2-1; D remains ambiguous. The CDR3 spans 13 residues. Trimming cost V 0 bases and J 15 bases, with 15 bases left between them. Germline V CDR1 and CDR2: MGHRA, YSYEKL. DNA of the CDR3: TGCGCCAGCAGCCAAGATATCGCACGTATCCCGTTCTTC. This codes for CASSQDIARIPFF.

The rearrangement joins TRBV4-1 to TRBJ1-1; no firm D call. This CDR3 is 13 amino acids long. The V end was cut by 4 bases, the J end by 1 base, with 7 bases between. Per the germline V gene, CDR1 is MGHRA and CDR2 is YSYEKL. This CDR3 is CASSPSGNTEAFF. Written as DNA, the CDR3 is TGCGCCAGCAGCCCATCCGGGAACACTGAAGCTTTCTTT.

This clone was seen just once. The chain combines TRBV9 with TRBJ1-2; 9 bases agree with TRBD1. CDR1 and CDR2 (germline): SGDLS, YYNGEE. The CDR3 covers 15 residues. V shed 0 bases, J shed 3 bases, and the junction held 3 bases outside the gene matches. The CDR3 DNA sequence: TGTGCCAGCAGCGTAGGGGACAGGGCGTACTATGGCTACACCTTC. It is translated as CASSVGDRAYYGYTF.

The sample holds one count of this clone. This sequence joins TRBV4-2 and TRBJ2-2; 12 bases are shared with TRBD2. Germline V lookup: CDR1 LGHNA, CDR2 YNFKEQ. V gave up 1 base and J gave up 4 bases; unmatched junction bases: 10. The CDR3 covers 19 residues. The CDR3 DNA is TGTGCCAGCAGCCAAGTTTTGACTAGCGGGAGTTGGGGCACCGGGGAGCTGTTTTTT. Its protein is CASSQVLTSGSWGTGELFF.

This rearrangement joins TRBV2 to TRBJ2-7, with D possibly matching TRBD1 (6 bases). This CDR3 has 14 amino acids. Germline V lookup: CDR1 SNHLY, CDR2 FYNNEI. Trimming removed 3 bases at V and 4 bases at J, with 13 bases between. This CDR3 reads CASSDSLGTYEQYF. The CDR3 nucleotides are TGTGCCAGCAGTGACAGCCTGGGGACATACGAGCAGTACTTC. The variable domain in full, completed from reference TRBV2 and TRBJ2-7, reads EPEVTQTPSHQVTQMGQEVILRCVPISNHLYFYWYRQILGQKVEFLVSFYNNEISEKSEIFDDQFSVERPDGSNFTLKIRSTKLEDSAMYFCASSDSLGTYEQYFGPGTRLTVT.

The rearrangement uses TRBV6-1 and TRBJ2-3; D could derive from TRBD1 or TRBD2 (6 bases each). The CDR3 is 16 residues long. Germline-derived CDR1 and CDR2 are MNHNS and SASEGT. V lost 2 bases and J lost 1, with 13 bases in between. CDR3 coding DNA: TGTGCCAGCAGTGAACTACGGGGGCGCGGCACAGATACGCAGTATTTT. Its protein is CASSELRGRGTDTQYF.

V gene TRBV24-1 combines with J gene TRBJ2-1; D ambiguous. V was pared by 6 bases and J by 0 bases, with 5 bases between. Germline values: CDR1 KGHDR, CDR2 SFDVKD. The CDR3 covers 13 residues. The CDR3 coding sequence is TGTGCCACCAGTTCGAGCTCCTACAATGAGCAGTTCTTC. It codes for CATSSSSYNEQFF.

V is TRBV9 and J is TRBJ1-4; the match to TRBD1 covers 9 bases. The germline V gene encodes CDR1 SGDLS and CDR2 YYNGEE. Trimming cost V 4 bases and J 0 bases; bases outside gene matches: 10. The CDR3 has 18 amino acids. CDR3 loop: CASSRQGDIVATNEKLFF. CDR3 coding DNA: TGTGCCAGCAGCCGACAGGGGGATATAGTTGCAACTAATGAAAAACTGTTTTTT.